The clone carrying this TCR beta chain was detected ten times or more. Its antigen is as yet unknown. This entry belongs to a study of T-cell reconstitution after alpha-beta-depleted transplantation in children. Preparing the TCRbeta library involved the use of unique molecular identifiers. Using its own MiXCR run on the PCR reads, TCRdb lists one record per CDR3 protein. The sample lists about 490,000 distinct CDR3 sequences; about 10% were seen once. From germline, CDR1 is DFQATT and CDR2 SNEGSKA (reference sequence). This CDR3 is 13 amino acids long. Between the trimmed V and J ends, which lost 6 bases and 9 bases, there was a span of 15 bases. Study outcomes and limitations: Some patients owed their high day-60 TCRbeta diversity to surviving recipient T cells and thymic progenitors. T-cell numbers and diversity one year post-transplant derived largely from freshly generated T cells. Several hundred expanded graft clones reportedly supplied alpha-beta T cells about two months after transplant.

The chain carries TRBV20-1 and TRBJ1-6; D not certain. Sample: PBMCs, taken before TCRalphabeta/CD19-depleted stem cell transplant. The TCR comes from a child aged 2-15 years with inherited bone marrow failure, due to receive a stem cell transplant. The CDR3 region is CSAADGITSPLHF. The CDR3 nucleotides read TGCAGTGCCGCCGACGGGATAACTTCACCCCTCCACTTT.